This entry features one T cell receptor beta chain sequence. The V gene's germline CDR1 is SGDLS and CDR2 YYNGEE. CDR3 length: 14 residues. Researchers prepared the TRB cDNA libraries using 5' RACE with UMI labels. TCRdb reanalyzed the 5' RACE reads, giving one entry per CDR3 protein sequence and no DNA. The specimen's table records 46,000 or so distinct CDR3 sequences. The data derive from a study of CXCR3-negative and CXCR3-positive naive CD8 T cells. V gene TRBV9 combines with J gene TRBJ2-7; the D gene TCRdb calls, TRBD2, cannot be checked with no DNA. Source material: naive CXCR3- CD8+ T cells from blood. The subset: CD45RO-CCR7+CD27+CD95- naive CD8+ T cells lacking CXCR3 (TNR3-). This TCR was recovered from a human donor in good health. Some clones in this sample may be carry-over from other donors' samples. The CDR3 sequence is CASSVAGISYEQYF.